The 23 T cell receptor beta chains below all came from one sample that was sequenced in a study of T cells in Graves' hyperthyroidism and ophthalmopathy. RNA transcripts served as the template for amplifying TCR beta CDR3 regions. The study used the HTBI primer set for a first-round RT-PCR of the TCR CDR3. MiXCR, applied by TCRdb to the multiplex PCR reads, yields one record per CDR3 protein. The top ten clones hold about 30% of a sample with more than 250,000 distinct CDR3 sequences, roughly 15% of them seen once. Sequencing was done on a sample of blood. The receptors derive from a woman between 45 and 60 years old with Graves' hyperthyroidism that later progressed to Graves' ophthalmopathy.

V is TRBV25-1 and J is TRBJ1-5, with D possibly being TRBD1 (6 bases). CDR3 length: 15 residues. Germline V gene sequence: CDR1 MGHDK, CDR2 SYGVNS. The ends were cut back, 1 base at V and 3 bases at J, with 10 bases in the middle. The DNA for the CDR3 is TGTGCCAGCAGTGAATTTGGGGACAACAATCAGCCCCAGCATTTT. It specifies CASSEFGDNNQPQHF.

This clonotype was counted ten times or more. The V and J genes are TRBV5-1 and TRBJ2-3, with D perhaps assigned TRBD1 or TRBD2 (6 bases each). Germline V gene lookup returns CDR1 SGHRS and CDR2 YFSETQ. CDR3 length: 16 residues. V lost 4 bases to trimming and J lost 0 bases, with 15 bases between them. The CDR3 loop is CASSTGDTSSTDTQYF. CDR3 in DNA: TGCGCCAGCAGCACTGGGGACACTAGCAGCACAGATACGCAGTATTTT.

This chain links TRBV20-1 with TRBJ2-2; 14 bases are shared with TRBD2. Per the germline V gene, CDR1 is DFQATT and CDR2 is SNEGSKA (reference sequence). After removal of 6 bases from V and 5 bases from J, the junction contained 8 bases not matched to a gene. The CDR3 covers 16 residues. The CDR3 loop is CSAFIRLAGGTGELFF. The CDR3 DNA is TGCAGTGCGTTCATCCGACTAGCGGGAGGGACCGGGGAGCTGTTTTTT.

This clonotype was seen repeatedly, ten times or more. The chain couples TRBV27 to TRBJ1-1, with 7 bases fitting TRBD1. Germline V CDR1 and CDR2: MNHEY, SMNVEV (reference sequence). The CDR3 extends over 13 amino acids. The junction had 3 bases not matched to a gene; V was cut back by 1 base and J by 7 bases. CDR3 protein: CASSLLGGGEAFF. The CDR3 nucleotides are TGTGCCAGCAGTTTATTAGGGGGCGGTGAAGCTTTCTTT.

This sequence joins TRBV5-1 and TRBJ1-4, with TRBD1 matching 7 bases. The germline V gene encodes CDR1 SGHRS and CDR2 YFSETQ. The CDR3 has 15 amino acids. The V gene end was trimmed by 0 bases and the J gene end by 3 bases; junction bases not matched to a gene: 2. The CDR3 here is CASSLGDSANEKLFF. CDR3 bases: TGCGCCAGCAGCTTGGGGGACAGTGCTAATGAAAAACTGTTTTTT.

This clonotype was found a few times. V gene TRBV24-1 combines with J gene TRBJ2-2, with D unclear. V was pared by 0 bases and J by 6 bases, with 7 bases between. Per the germline V gene, CDR1 is KGHDR and CDR2 is SFDVKD. This CDR3 has 14 residues. CDR3 sequence reads: CATSDLWIPGELFF. DNA of the CDR3: TGTGCCACCAGTGATTTGTGGATTCCCGGGGAGCTGTTTTTT.

This clonotype was observed at least ten times. The chain joins TRBV30 to TRBJ1-1, with D maybe TRBD1 (5 bases). V was trimmed by 3 bases and J by 0 bases, leaving 20 bases between them. This CDR3 is 17 amino acids long. Germline lookup yields CDR1 GTSNPN and CDR2 SVGIG (reference sequence). The CDR3 reads CAWRATKGPRMNTEAFF. CDR3 sequence (DNA): TGTGCCTGGAGGGCTACAAAGGGGCCTAGGATGAACACTGAAGCTTTCTTT.

This chain joins TRBV4-1 and TRBJ1-5, with D uncertain. The germline V and J ends were trimmed by 1 base and 10 bases, with 20 bases remaining between them. Germline V lookup: CDR1 MGHRA, CDR2 YSYEKL. This CDR3 has 16 residues. The CDR3 loop reads CASSQGLNWVADPQHF. In DNA, the CDR3 is TGCGCCAGCAGCCAAGGACTTAACTGGGTTGCGGATCCCCAGCATTTT.

This clonotype has ten or more counts. The chain couples TRBV7-8 to TRBJ2-7; 9 bases match TRBD1. Germline values: CDR1 SGHVS, CDR2 FQNEAQ. This CDR3 is built from 15 residues. Unmatched junction bases numbered 3, after V lost 3 bases and J lost 0 bases. DNA of the CDR3: TGTGCCAGCAGCTTGGGACAGGGTAGCTCCTACGAGCAGTACTTC. Translating it yields CASSLGQGSSYEQYF.

This clonotype was found many times. This chain joins TRBV6-5 and TRBJ2-3, with D perhaps matching TRBD2 (5 bases). Germline V gene sequence: CDR1 MNHEY, CDR2 SVGAGI. The CDR3 contains 15 residues. Trimming left V 2 bases short and J 0 bases short, with 9 bases between. This chain's CDR3 is CASSYERTSTDTQYF. The CDR3 bases are TGTGCCAGCAGTTACGAGCGGACTAGCACAGATACGCAGTATTTT.

This clonotype showed up just a few times. The gene calls are TRBV3-1 and TRBJ2-7; 7 nucleotides align to TRBD2. The trim removed 1 base at V and 3 bases at J, leaving 9 bases unmatched. The CDR3 consists of 16 residues. The V gene's germline CDR1 is LGHDT and CDR2 YNNKEL (reference sequence). The CDR3 sequence: CASSQGEGRVGYEQYF. CDR3 nucleotides: TGTGCCAGCAGCCAAGGGGAGGGGAGAGTGGGCTACGAGCAGTACTTC.

To note about this clonotype: Relative to the germline gene, one junction end is altered; a read error may explain this. The V and J genes are TRBV20-1 and TRBJ2-1, with a weak D call TRBD1 (7 bases). This CDR3 is built from 15 residues. CDR1 is DFQATT and CDR2 is SNEGSKA in the germline V gene (reference sequence). CDR3 DNA: TGTAGTGCTAGTCCGACAGGGAGGACCTACAATGAGCAGCTCTTC. Its translation: CSASPTGRTYNEQLF.

The V and J genes are TRBV6-1 and TRBJ1-1, with 7 bases fitting TRBD1. The CDR3 contains 14 residues. Germline loops: CDR1 MNHNS, CDR2 SASEGT. V dropped 5 bases and J dropped 2; count of bases not matched to a gene: 5. CDR3 coding DNA: TGTGCCAGCAGTCGGGACAGCCATAACACTGAAGCTTTCTTT. This sequence encodes CASSRDSHNTEAFF.

This clonotype was seen at least ten times. The DNA of the CDR3 is TGTGCCTGGACCCCGGACATGGGCTATGGCTACACCTTC. This encodes CAWTPDMGYGYTF. This chain uses TRBV30 with TRBJ1-2, with D possibly being TRBD1 (5 bases). V was cut by 4 bases and J by 4 bases, with 13 bases left in between. The CDR3 is made up of 13 amino acids. Germline CDR1 and CDR2: GTSNPN and SVGIG (reference sequence).

Note on this clonotype: Since a much larger clone is just one base distant, this may be a read error. The chain has TRBV28 and TRBJ2-7; a possible D gene is TRBD2 (6 bases). In germline, CDR1 is MDHEN, CDR2 SYDVKM. The CDR3 is 15 amino acids. The V end was cut by 7 bases, the J end by 6 bases, with 22 bases between. The CDR3 reads CASTAGIGLPCEQYF. The CDR3 nucleotides are TGTGCCAGCACCGCGGGGATAGGCCTCCCCTGCGAGCAGTACTTC.

This clonotype was seen just once. The conserved closing phenylalanine or tryptophan is absent in this CDR3, likely reflecting a read error. V usage is TRBV5-1 and J usage is TRBJ1-4; D is unclear. This CDR3 contains 14 residues. V lost 4 bases and J 0 bases, leaving 7 bases between the germline ends. Germline V gene data show CDR1 as SGHRS and CDR2 as YFSETQ. CDR3 in DNA: TGCGCCAGCAGCCCGACCGCAACTAATGAAAAACTGTTTCTT. It specifies CASSPTATNEKLFL.

This clonotype was detected many times. The DNA of the CDR3 is TGTGCCAGCAGTTTACACGGGGTGAACACTGAAGCTTTCTTT. Protein: CASSLHGVNTEAFF. This rearrangement joins TRBV12-3 or TRBV12-4 to TRBJ1-1, with D unresolved. Trimming stripped 2 bases from V and 0 bases from J, with 7 bases between. CDR3 length equals 14 residues.

There are many counts of this clonotype. The chain recombines TRBV28 with TRBJ1-1; D is unclear. This CDR3 is 13 amino acids long. From germline, CDR1 is MDHEN and CDR2 SYDVKM. V was pared by 9 bases and J by 1 base, with 12 bases between. The CDR3 here is CASLEATNTEAFF. CDR3 in DNA: TGTGCCAGTTTGGAGGCTACGAACACTGAAGCTTTCTTT.

This clonotype was counted at least ten times. The gene calls are TRBV5-1 and TRBJ1-4; 7 bases match TRBD1. The ends lost 4 bases at V and 8 bases at J; junction bases unmatched: 14. Germline assignment: CDR1 SGHRS and CDR2 YFSETQ. CDR3 size: 16 residues. CDR3: CASSPIETGYTEKLFF. The CDR3 bases are TGCGCCAGCAGCCCCATCGAGACAGGGTATACAGAAAAACTGTTTTTT.

V usage is TRBV6-2 or TRBV6-3 and J usage is TRBJ2-5, with TRBD1 identical over 7 bases. The CDR3 runs 15 residues. With V trimmed by 7 bases and J by 5 bases, 13 bases remained unmatched. The germline gives CDR1 MNHEY, CDR2 SVGEGT. As DNA, the CDR3 is TGTGCCAGCACCTTACGGGGACAGAGTCTGGAGACCCAGTACTTC. Its translation: CASTLRGQSLETQYF.

The rearrangement links TRBV6-2 or TRBV6-3 to TRBJ2-1; 14 nucleotides line up with TRBD2. The germline CDR1 and CDR2 sequences are MNHEY and SVGEGT. The CDR3 runs 17 residues. J gave up 8 bases and V 1 base, and 7 bases lay outside the gene matches. CDR3 region: CASSYFGTSGSNDEQFF. CDR3 DNA: TGTGCCAGCAGTTACTTTGGGACTAGCGGGAGTAATGATGAGCAGTTCTTC.

This clonotype was found many times. The chain combines TRBV29-1 with TRBJ1-1; 8 nucleotides line up with TRBD1. Losses at the gene ends were 7 bases for V and 4 bases for J; bases not matched to a gene: 5. Germline V gene data show CDR1 as SQVTM and CDR2 as ANQGSEA. This CDR3 region has 12 residues. The CDR3 DNA reads TGCAGCGGTGGACAGGGTAGCACTGAAGCTTTCTTT. It yields the protein CSGGQGSTEAFF.

This clonotype was counted at least ten times. The chain recombines TRBV2 with TRBJ1-1; unclear D gene. Trimming took off 1 base at V and 5 bases at J, with 11 bases between the two ends. This CDR3 is 14 amino acids long. CDR1 is SNHLY and CDR2 is FYNNEI in the germline V gene. The CDR3 sequence: CASSEDAVKTEAFF. CDR3 DNA: TGTGCCAGCAGTGAAGACGCAGTAAAGACTGAAGCTTTCTTT.